Described below is a single TCR beta chain sequence and its context. The antigen is not known. TCRbeta libraries were built with three rounds of nested PCR, modified from ARM-PCR. TCRdb redid the calling of the multiplex PCR reads with MiXCR, one entry per CDR3 protein. The table shows 65,000 to 95,000 distinct CDR3 sequences, with nearly 70% occurring only once. The data stem from a study of tumor and adjacent non-tumor tissue in lung cancer. Study background: Aged about 31 to 80 years, patients included 10 men and about 5 women with stage I to III disease. Whole-study findings and limits: Higher tumor TCR diversity was associated with shorter survival. Significantly higher TCR diversity was found in tumor than normal lung.

No cell sorting was done before RNA was extracted from the tissue. Donors were chemotherapy-naive, newly diagnosed lung cancer surgical patients in China, August–late 2014. Trimming pared 5 bases from V and 4 bases from J, leaving 8 bases between. This CDR3 is 12 amino acids long. Germline lookup yields CDR1 SEHNR and CDR2 FQNEAQ (reference sequence). The sample taken for sequencing was lung tumor tissue. This chain uses TRBV7-9 with TRBJ2-5; no definite D call. The receptor was isolated from an older woman with non-small cell lung cancer. The CDR3 DNA follows: TGTGCCAGCAGCCCACTGAGAGAGACCCAGTACTTC. It codes for CASSPLRETQYF. The full variable domain, rest sourced from reference TRBV7-9 and TRBJ2-5, is DTGVSQNPRHKITKRGQNVTFRCDPISEHNRLYWYRQTLGQGPEFLTYFQNEAQLEKSRLLSDRFSAERPKGSFSTLEIQRTEQGDSAMYLCASSPLRETQYFGPGTRLLVL.